The sequence of this TCR beta chain was determined in a study of PD-L1 blockade in urothelial cancer. The overall study: Across blood samples, T cells had a median count of 141,255.

Produced via immunoSEQ multiplex PCR; TCRdb's table is partial and in-frame only. This table has tens of thousands of clones, about 80% appearing once. The CDR3 has 15 residues. Germline lookup yields CDR1 LNHDA and CDR2 SQIVND (reference sequence). Trimming shortened V by 7 bases and J by 8 bases, and 20 bases separated the two germline ends. Time point: pretreatment peripheral blood. This sequence was found in a man aged 55 to 70 with urothelial cancer. The chain uses TRBV19 and TRBJ1-4; tentative D call: TRBD1 (6 bases). Source: PBMCs, taken around atezolizumab (anti-PD-L1) treatment. Here the CDR3 DNA reads TGTGCCAGTACCGCGAAGGCCAGGGGAAGGGAAAAACTGTTTTTT. This codes for CASTAKARGREKLFF.